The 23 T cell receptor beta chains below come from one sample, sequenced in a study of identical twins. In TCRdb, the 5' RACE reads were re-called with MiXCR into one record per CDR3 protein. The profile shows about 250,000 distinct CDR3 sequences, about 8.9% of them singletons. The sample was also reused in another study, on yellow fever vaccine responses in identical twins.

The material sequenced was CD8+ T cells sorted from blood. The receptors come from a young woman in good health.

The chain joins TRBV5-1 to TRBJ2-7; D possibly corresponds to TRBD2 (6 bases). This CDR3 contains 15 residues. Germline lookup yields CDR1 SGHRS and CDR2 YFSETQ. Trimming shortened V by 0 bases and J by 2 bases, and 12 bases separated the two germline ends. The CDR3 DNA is TGCGCCAGCAGCTTGGTGCCTAGCGCTACCTACGAGCAGTACTTC. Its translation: CASSLVPSATYEQYF.

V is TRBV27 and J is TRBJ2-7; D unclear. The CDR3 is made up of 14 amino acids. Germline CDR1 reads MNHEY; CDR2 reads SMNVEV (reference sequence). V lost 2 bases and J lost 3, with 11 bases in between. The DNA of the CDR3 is TGTGCCAGCAGTTTAACTGGGTTGGTCTACGAGCAGTACTTC. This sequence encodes CASSLTGLVYEQYF.

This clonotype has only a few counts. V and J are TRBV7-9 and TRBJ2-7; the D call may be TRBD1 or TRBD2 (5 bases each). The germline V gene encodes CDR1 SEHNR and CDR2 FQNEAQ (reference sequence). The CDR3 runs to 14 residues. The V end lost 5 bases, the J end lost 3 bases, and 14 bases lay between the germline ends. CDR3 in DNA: TGTGCCAGCAGCCCACGGGACGGTTACTACGAGCAGTACTTC. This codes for CASSPRDGYYEQYF.

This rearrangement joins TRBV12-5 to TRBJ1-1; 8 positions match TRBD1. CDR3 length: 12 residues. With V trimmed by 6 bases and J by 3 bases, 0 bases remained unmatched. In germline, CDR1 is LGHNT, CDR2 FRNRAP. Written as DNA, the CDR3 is TGTGCTAGTGGGGACAGGGACACTGAAGCTTTCTTT. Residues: CASGDRDTEAFF. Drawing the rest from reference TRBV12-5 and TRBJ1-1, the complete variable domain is DARVTQTPRHKVTEMGQEVTMRCQPILGHNTVFWYRQTMMQGLELLAYFRNRAPLDDSGMPKDRFSAEMPDATLATLKIQPSEPRDSAVYFCASGDRDTEAFFGQGTRLTVV.

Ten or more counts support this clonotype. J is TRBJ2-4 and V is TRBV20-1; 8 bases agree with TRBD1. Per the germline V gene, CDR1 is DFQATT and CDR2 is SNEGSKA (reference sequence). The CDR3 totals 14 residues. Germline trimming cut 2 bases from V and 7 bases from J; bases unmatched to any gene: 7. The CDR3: CSARPRTGRNIQYF. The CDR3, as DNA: TGCAGTGCTAGACCCAGGACAGGGCGCAACATTCAGTACTTC.

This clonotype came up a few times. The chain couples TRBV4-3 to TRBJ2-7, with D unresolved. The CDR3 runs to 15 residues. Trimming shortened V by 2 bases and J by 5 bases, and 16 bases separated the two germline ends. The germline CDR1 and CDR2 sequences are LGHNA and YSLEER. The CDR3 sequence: CASSQTLWGLDEQYF. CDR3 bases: TGCGCCAGCAGCCAAACCTTATGGGGTCTCGACGAGCAGTACTTC.

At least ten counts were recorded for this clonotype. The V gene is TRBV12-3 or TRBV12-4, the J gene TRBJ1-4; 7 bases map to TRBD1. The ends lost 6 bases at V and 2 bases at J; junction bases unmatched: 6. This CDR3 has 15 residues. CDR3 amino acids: CASRLTGITNEKLFF. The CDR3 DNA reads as TGTGCCAGCAGATTGACAGGGATCACTAATGAAAAACTGTTTTTT.

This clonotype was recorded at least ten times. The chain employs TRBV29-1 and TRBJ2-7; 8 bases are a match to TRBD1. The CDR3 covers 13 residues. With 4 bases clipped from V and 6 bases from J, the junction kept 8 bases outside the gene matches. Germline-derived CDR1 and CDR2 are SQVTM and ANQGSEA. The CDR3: CSVVGQGALEQYF. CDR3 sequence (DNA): TGCAGCGTTGTTGGGCAGGGGGCTCTCGAGCAGTACTTC.

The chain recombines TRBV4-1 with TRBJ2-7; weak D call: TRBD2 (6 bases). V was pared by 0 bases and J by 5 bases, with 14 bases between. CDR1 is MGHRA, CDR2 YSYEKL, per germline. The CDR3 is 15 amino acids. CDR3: CASSQERRASDEQYF. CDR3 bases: TGCGCCAGCAGCCAAGAAAGGCGGGCTAGCGACGAGCAGTACTTC.

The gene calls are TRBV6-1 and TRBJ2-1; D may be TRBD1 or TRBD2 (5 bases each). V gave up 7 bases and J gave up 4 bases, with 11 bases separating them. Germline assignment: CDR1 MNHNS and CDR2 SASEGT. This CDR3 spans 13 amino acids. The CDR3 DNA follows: TGTGCCAGCATCGACGGGGCTTACAATGAGCAGTTCTTC. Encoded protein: CASIDGAYNEQFF.

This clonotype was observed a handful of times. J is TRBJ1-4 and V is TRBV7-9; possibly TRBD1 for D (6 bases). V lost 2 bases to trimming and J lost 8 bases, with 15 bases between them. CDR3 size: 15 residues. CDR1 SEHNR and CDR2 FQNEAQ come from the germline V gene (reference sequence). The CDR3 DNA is TGTGCCAGCAGCTTATATACGGCGAGGGGGGAAAAACTGTTTTTT. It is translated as CASSLYTARGEKLFF. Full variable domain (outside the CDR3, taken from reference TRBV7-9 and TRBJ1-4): DTGVSQNPRHKITKRGQNVTFRCDPISEHNRLYWYRQTLGQGPEFLTYFQNEAQLEKSRLLSDRFSAERPKGSFSTLEIQRTEQGDSAMYLCASSLYTARGEKLFFGSGTQLSVL.

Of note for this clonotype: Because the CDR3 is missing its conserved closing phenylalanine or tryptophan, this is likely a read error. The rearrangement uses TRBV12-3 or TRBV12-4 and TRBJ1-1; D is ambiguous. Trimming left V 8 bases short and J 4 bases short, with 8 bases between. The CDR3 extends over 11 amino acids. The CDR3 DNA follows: TGTGCCAGCCAATCGGGCACTGAAGCTTTCCTT. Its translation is CASQSGTEAFL.

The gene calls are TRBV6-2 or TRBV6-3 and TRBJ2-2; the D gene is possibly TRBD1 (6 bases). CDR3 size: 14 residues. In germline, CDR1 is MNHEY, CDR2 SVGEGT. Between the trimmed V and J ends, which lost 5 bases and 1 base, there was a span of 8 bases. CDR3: CASSPTGNTGELFF. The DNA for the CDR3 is TGTGCCAGCAGTCCGACAGGGAACACCGGGGAGCTGTTTTTT.

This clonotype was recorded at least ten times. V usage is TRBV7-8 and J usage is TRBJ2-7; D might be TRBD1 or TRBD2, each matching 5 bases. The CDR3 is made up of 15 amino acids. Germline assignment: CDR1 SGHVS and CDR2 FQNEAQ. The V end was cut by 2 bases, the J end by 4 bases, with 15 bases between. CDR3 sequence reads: CASSLSPGPQYEQYF. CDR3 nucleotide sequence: TGTGCCAGCAGCTTATCCCCGGGACCACAATACGAGCAGTACTTC.

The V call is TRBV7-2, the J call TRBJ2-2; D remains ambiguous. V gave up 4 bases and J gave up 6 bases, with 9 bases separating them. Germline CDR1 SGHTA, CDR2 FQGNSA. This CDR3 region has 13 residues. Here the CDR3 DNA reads TGTGCCAGCAGCTCCCCATGGGCCGGGGAGCTGTTTTTT. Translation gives CASSSPWAGELFF.

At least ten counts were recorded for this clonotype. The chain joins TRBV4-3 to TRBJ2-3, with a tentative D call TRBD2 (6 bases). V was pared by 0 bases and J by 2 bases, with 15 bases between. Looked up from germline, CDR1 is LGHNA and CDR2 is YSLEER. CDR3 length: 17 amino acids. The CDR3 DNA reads TGCGCCAGCAGCCAAGACTATCGGGGGAGGAACACAGATACGCAGTATTTT. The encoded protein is CASSQDYRGRNTDTQYF.

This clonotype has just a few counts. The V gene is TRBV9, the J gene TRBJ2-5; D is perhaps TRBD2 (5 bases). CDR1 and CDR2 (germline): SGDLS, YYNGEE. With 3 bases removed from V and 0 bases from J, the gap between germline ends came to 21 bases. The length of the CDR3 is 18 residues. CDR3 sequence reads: CASSAVAGVRRDQETQYF. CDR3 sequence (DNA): TGTGCCAGCAGCGCAGTAGCCGGGGTGAGACGGGACCAAGAGACCCAGTACTTC.

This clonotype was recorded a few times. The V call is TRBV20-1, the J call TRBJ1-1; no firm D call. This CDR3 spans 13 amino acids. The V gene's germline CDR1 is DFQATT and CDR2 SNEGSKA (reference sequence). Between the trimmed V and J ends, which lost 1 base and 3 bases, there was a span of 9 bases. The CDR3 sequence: CSARGQRDTEAFF. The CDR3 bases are TGCAGTGCTAGAGGACAACGGGACACTGAAGCTTTCTTT.

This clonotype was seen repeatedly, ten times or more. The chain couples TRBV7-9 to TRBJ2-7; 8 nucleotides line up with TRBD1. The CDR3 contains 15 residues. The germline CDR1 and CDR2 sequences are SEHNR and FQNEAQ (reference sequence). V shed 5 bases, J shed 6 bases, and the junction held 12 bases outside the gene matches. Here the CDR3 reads CASSHPLTGDGEQYF. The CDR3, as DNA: TGTGCCAGCAGCCACCCCCTGACAGGGGATGGCGAGCAGTACTTC. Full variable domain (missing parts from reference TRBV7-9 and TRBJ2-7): DTGVSQNPRHKITKRGQNVTFRCDPISEHNRLYWYRQTLGQGPEFLTYFQNEAQLEKSRLLSDRFSAERPKGSFSTLEIQRTEQGDSAMYLCASSHPLTGDGEQYFGPGTRLTVT.

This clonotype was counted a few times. CDR3 in DNA: TGTGCCAGCAGCTTAGGCCAGGGGTGGGGAGAGACCCAGTACTTC. It translates to CASSLGQGWGETQYF. The V and J genes are TRBV7-2 and TRBJ2-5; the D gene is possibly TRBD1 (6 bases). The V end was cut by 1 base, the J end by 4 bases, with 13 bases between. The length of the CDR3 is 15 residues. Germline V gene lookup returns CDR1 SGHTA and CDR2 FQGNSA.

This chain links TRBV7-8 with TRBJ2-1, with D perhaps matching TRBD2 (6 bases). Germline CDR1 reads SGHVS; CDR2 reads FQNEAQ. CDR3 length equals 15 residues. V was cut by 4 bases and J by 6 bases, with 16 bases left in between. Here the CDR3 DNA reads TGTGCCAGCAGCTCTCCGGGACTCCATAGCAATGAGCAGTTCTTC. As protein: CASSSPGLHSNEQFF. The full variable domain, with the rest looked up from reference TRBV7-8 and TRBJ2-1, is GAGVSQSPRYKVAKRGQDVALRCDPISGHVSLFWYQQALGQGPEFLTYFQNEAQLDKSGLPSDRFFAERPEGSVSTLKIQRTQQEDSAVYLCASSSPGLHSNEQFFGPGTRLTVL.

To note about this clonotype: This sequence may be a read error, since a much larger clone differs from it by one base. The CDR3 sequence is CSARDSTSGSYNEQFF. CDR3 bases: TGCAGTGCTAGAGATTCGACTAGCGGGAGCTACAATGAGCAGTTCTTC. This rearrangement joins TRBV20-1 to TRBJ2-1; 12 bases are a match to TRBD2. The CDR3 sequence is 16 residues long. With V trimmed by 0 bases and J by 3 bases, 3 bases remained unmatched. Germline V lookup: CDR1 DFQATT, CDR2 SNEGSKA (reference sequence).

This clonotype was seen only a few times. The DNA of the CDR3 is TGCAGTGCTAGAGATATCGGGACCCCTCAAGAGACCCAGTACTTC. Amino acids: CSARDIGTPQETQYF. J is TRBJ2-5 and V is TRBV20-1; D could derive from TRBD1 or TRBD2 (5 bases each). V lost 0 bases, J lost 2 bases, and 13 bases lay in between. The germline V gene encodes CDR1 DFQATT and CDR2 SNEGSKA (reference sequence). The CDR3 runs to 15 residues.